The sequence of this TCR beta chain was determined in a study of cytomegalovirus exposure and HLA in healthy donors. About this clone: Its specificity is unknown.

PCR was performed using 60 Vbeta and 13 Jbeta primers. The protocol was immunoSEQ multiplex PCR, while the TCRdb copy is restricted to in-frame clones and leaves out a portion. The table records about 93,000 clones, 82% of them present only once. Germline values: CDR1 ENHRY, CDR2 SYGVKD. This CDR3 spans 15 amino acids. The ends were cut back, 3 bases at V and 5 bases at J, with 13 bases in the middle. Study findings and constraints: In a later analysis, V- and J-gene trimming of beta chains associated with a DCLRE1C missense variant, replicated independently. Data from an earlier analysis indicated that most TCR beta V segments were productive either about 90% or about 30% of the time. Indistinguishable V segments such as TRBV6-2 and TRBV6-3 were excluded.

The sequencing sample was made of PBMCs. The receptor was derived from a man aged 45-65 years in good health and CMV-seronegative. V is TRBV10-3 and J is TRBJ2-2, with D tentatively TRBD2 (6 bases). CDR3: CAISEGGSGTGELFF. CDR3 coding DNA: TGTGCCATCAGTGAAGGAGGGTCTGGTACCGGGGAGCTGTTTTTT.